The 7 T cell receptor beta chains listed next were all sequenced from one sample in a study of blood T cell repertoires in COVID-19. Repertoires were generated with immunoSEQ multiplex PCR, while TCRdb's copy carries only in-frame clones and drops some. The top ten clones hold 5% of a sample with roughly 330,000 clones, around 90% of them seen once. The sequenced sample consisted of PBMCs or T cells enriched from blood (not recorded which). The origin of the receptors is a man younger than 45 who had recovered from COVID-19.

CDR3 nucleotides: TGTGCCAGCAAACCGGGACAGGGGACCGGGGAGCTGTTTTTT. It is translated as CASKPGQGTGELFF. The chain couples TRBV2 to TRBJ2-2; 10 nucleotides line up with TRBD1. The J segment lost 5 bases and the V segment lost 7 bases, leaving 4 bases of the junction unmatched. The CDR3 spans 14 residues. In germline, CDR1 is SNHLY, CDR2 FYNNEI. Full variable domain (rest looked up from reference TRBV2 and TRBJ2-2): EPEVTQTPSHQVTQMGQEVILRCVPISNHLYFYWYRQILGQKVEFLVSFYNNEISEKSEIFDDQFSVERPDGSNFTLKIRSTKLEDSAMYFCASKPGQGTGELFFGEGSRLTVL.

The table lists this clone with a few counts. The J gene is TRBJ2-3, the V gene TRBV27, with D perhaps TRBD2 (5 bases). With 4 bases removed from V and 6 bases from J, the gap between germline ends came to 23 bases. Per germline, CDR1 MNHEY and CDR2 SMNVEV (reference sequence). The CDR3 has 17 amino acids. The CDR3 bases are TGTGCCAGCAGTTCCCGACTCGCGAGCGCTTCGGGGGATACGCAGTATTTT. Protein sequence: CASSSRLASASGDTQYF.

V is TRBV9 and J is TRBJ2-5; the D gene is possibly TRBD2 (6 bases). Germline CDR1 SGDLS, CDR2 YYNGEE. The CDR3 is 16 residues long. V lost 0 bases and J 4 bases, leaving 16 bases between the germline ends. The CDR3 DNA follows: TGTGCCAGCAGCGTAGCTACGTTGGGGGGTAGAGAGACCCAGTACTTC. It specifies CASSVATLGGRETQYF.

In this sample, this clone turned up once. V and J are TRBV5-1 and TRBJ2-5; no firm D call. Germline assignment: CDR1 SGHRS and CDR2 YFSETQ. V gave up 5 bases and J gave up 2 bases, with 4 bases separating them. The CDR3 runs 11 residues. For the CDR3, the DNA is TGCGCCAGCAGACAACAAGAGACCCAGTACTTC. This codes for CASRQQETQYF.

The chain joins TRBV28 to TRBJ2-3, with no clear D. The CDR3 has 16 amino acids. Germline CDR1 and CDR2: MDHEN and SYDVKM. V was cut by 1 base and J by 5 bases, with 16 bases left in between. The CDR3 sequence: CASSLSFPTGGDTQYF. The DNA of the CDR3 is TGTGCCAGCAGTTTATCCTTTCCGACCGGCGGAGATACGCAGTATTTT.

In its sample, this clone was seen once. CDR3 in amino acids: CASTTTGRGLVGEQFF. Written as DNA, the CDR3 is TGTGCCAGCACTACAACTGGGCGGGGGCTGGTGGGTGAGCAGTTCTTC. V is TRBV28 and J is TRBJ2-1; D might be TRBD2 (7 bases). The CDR3 spans 16 residues. Trimming pared 7 bases from V and 9 bases from J, leaving 25 bases between. CDR1 and CDR2 from the germline V gene are MDHEN and SYDVKM.

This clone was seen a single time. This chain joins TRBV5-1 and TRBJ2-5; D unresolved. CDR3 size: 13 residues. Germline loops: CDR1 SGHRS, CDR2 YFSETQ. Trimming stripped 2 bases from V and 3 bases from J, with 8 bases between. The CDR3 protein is CASSFVFEETQYF. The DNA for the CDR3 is TGCGCCAGCAGCTTTGTCTTTGAAGAGACCCAGTACTTC.